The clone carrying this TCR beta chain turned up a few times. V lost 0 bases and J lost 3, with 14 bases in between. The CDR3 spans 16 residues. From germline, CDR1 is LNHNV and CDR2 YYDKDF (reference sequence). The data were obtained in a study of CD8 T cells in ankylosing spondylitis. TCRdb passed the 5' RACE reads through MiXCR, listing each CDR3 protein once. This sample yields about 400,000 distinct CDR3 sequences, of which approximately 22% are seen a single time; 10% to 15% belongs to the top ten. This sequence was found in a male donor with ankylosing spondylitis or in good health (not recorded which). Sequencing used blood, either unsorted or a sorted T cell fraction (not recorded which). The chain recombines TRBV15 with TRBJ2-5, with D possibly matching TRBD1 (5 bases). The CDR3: CATSRDLEDSEETQYF. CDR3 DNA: TGTGCCACCAGCAGAGATCTCGAAGACAGCGAAGAGACCCAGTACTTC. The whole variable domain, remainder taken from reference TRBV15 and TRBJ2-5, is DAMVIQNPRYQVTQFGKPVTLSCSQTLNHNVMYWYQQKSSQAPKLLFHYYDKDFNNEADTPDNFQSRRPNTSFCFLDIRSPGLGDTAMYLCATSRDLEDSEETQYFGPGTRLLVL.